This T cell receptor (beta chain) was found in a study of T-cell reconstitution after alpha-beta-depleted transplantation in children (dated by TCRdb to the mid-2010s). About the investigation overall: The study quantitatively tracked T-cell immune reconstitution after TCRalphabeta/CD19-depleted allogeneic hematopoietic cell transplantation in children using TCR repertoire profiling.

To note about this clonotype: The target of this receptor is not known. Base qualities are missing; no much larger clone stands one base away.

CDR3 length: 16 amino acids, cysteine to phenylalanine. The sequence is cut down to CDR3 DNA, 48 bases in frame from base 1. CDR1 is given as LGHNA and CDR2 as YSLEER, both from the germline V gene. Unmatched junction bases come to 8, with V trimmed by 4 bases and J by 5 bases. The method behind the library was PCR. The run used an Illumina HiSeq 2500. To normalize quantification of the TCRbeta repertoire, the TCR libraries were built with molecular barcoding that relied on unique molecular identifiers. The public reads were reanalyzed by TCRdb: fastp trimming at Q25, MiXCR alignment, in-frame beta chains only. Entries that share a CDR3 protein sequence are merged under the most common genes and DNA. The sample includes over 150,000 distinct CDR3 sequences, with about 6.3% observed a single time. The ten largest clones add up to over 2.5% of the sample.

The chain employs TRBV4-3 and TRBJ2-3; the central 11 bases match TRBD2. Sequencing used PBMCs from the stem cell graft donor, obtained from the stem cell graft. The TCR comes from a human donor who donated a stem cell graft to a child with Wiskott-Aldrich syndrome. The CDR3 loop reads CASSRILAGEVDTQYF. The sequenced DNA is TGCGCCAGCAGCCGTATACTAGCGGGAGAGGTAGATACGCAGTATTTT.